The subject of this entry is one T cell receptor (beta chain). The data derive from a study of blood T cell repertoires in COVID-19. Study-wide context: Material from acute and convalescent COVID-19 was sourced from the United States, Italy and Spain.

The V and J ends lost 2 bases and 4 bases respectively, with 17 bases between them. Germline CDR1 MNHEY, CDR2 SVGAGI. The CDR3 consists of 16 residues. Here immunoSEQ multiplex PCR was the method, and the copy in TCRdb shows in-frame clones only, minus some. The table has approximately 210,000 clones, 65% to 90% seen once. The V gene is TRBV6-5, the J gene TRBJ1-1; D is undetermined. The material sequenced was peripheral blood. The clonotype originates from a man between 45 and 60 years old with COVID-19, enrolled during active disease. The CDR3 spells CASSYGRTTILTEAFF. The CDR3 DNA reads TGTGCCAGCAGTTACGGCAGAACTACGATACTCACTGAAGCTTTCTTT.